The 31 T cell receptor beta chains presented below share a single source sample, sequenced in a study of blood T cell repertoires in COVID-19. Repertoires were generated with immunoSEQ multiplex PCR, while TCRdb's copy carries only in-frame clones and drops some. The data show roughly 260,000 clones, with 88% seen just once and about 4.1% held by the top ten. The sequenced sample consisted of peripheral blood. These receptors originate from a man aged 60 to 69 who had recovered from COVID-19.

The V and J genes are TRBV4-2 and TRBJ2-2, with 9 bases matching TRBD1. CDR3 size: 16 residues. The V and J ends lost 4 bases and 3 bases, in that order; junction bases with no gene match: 6. Germline-derived CDR1 and CDR2 are LGHNA and YNFKEQ. The CDR3 nucleotides are TGTGCCAGCAGCCTATTATGGACAGGGGACACCGGGGAGCTGTTTTTT. It translates to CASSLLWTGDTGELFF.

The CDR3 here is CSAGTGGFYNEQFF. The CDR3 region has the DNA TGCAGCGCCGGGACAGGGGGATTCTACAATGAGCAGTTCTTC. J is TRBJ2-1 and V is TRBV29-1, with 11 bases fitting TRBD1. The CDR3 consists of 14 residues. Germline values: CDR1 SQVTM, CDR2 ANQGSEA. V trimming: 7 bases; J trimming: 3 bases; junction bases outside the gene matches: 5.

The chain uses TRBV19 and TRBJ2-7; D might be TRBD1 (7 bases). Germline values: CDR1 LNHDA, CDR2 SQIVND (reference sequence). V lost 1 base to trimming and J lost 3 bases, with 13 bases between them. The CDR3 is made up of 15 amino acids. CDR3 DNA: TGTGCCAGTAGTATAGTGGGGGGACAGTTCTACGAGCAGTACTTC. Translated: CASSIVGGQFYEQYF.

V and J are TRBV19 and TRBJ2-1, with D perhaps matching TRBD2 (6 bases). V lost 3 bases and J 0 bases, leaving 15 bases between the germline ends. The CDR3 has 17 amino acids. Germline CDR1 reads LNHDA; CDR2 reads SQIVND (reference sequence). CDR3 in amino acids: CASSMGLAYSSYNEQFF. Here the CDR3 DNA reads TGTGCCAGTAGTATGGGGCTAGCGTACTCCTCCTACAATGAGCAGTTCTTC.

The V and J genes are TRBV7-6 and TRBJ2-5; 7 bases line up with TRBD2. Germline values: CDR1 SGHVS, CDR2 FNYEAQ. The CDR3 consists of 16 residues. V gave up 4 bases and J gave up 1 base; unmatched junction bases: 9. The CDR3 sequence: CASSSRAGSSQETQYF. CDR3 sequence (DNA): TGTGCCAGCAGCTCAAGAGCGGGGTCAAGCCAAGAGACCCAGTACTTC.

The CDR3 DNA is TGTGCCAGCAGTTACTTCCGACAGGGGGCGGGTGGCTACACCTTC. It translates to CASSYFRQGAGGYTF. The chain employs TRBV6-5 and TRBJ1-2; 10 bases match TRBD1. The CDR3 extends over 15 amino acids. Germline-derived CDR1 and CDR2 are MNHEY and SVGAGI. V shed 1 base, J shed 7 bases, and the junction held 6 bases outside the gene matches.

The chain couples TRBV14 to TRBJ2-7, with 7 nucleotides matching TRBD1. The CDR3 spans 16 residues. The germline V gene has CDR1 SGHDN and CDR2 FVKESK. With 0 bases clipped from V and 0 bases from J, the junction kept 5 bases outside the gene matches. CDR3 sequence reads: CASSQDLWTGSYEQYF. CDR3 nucleotides: TGTGCCAGCAGCCAAGATTTATGGACAGGCTCCTACGAGCAGTACTTC.

The chain joins TRBV4-1 to TRBJ1-1; possible D gene TRBD1, 5 bases. V dropped 4 bases and J dropped 1 base, with 7 bases sitting between them. The germline gives CDR1 MGHRA, CDR2 YSYEKL. The CDR3 sequence is 13 residues long. The CDR3, as DNA: TGCGCCAGCAGCCGCGGACAGAACACTGAAGCTTTCTTT. Protein: CASSRGQNTEAFF.

This rearrangement joins TRBV25-1 to TRBJ2-7; a possible D gene is TRBD1 (5 bases). This CDR3 has 16 residues. The germline V gene encodes CDR1 MGHDK and CDR2 SYGVNS. V was shortened by 3 bases and J by 6 bases, with 21 bases between the two germline ends. Written as DNA, the CDR3 is TGTGCCAGCAGTGATTCTGGCTTCGCAGGGAAGTCCGAGCAGTACTTC. This sequence encodes CASSDSGFAGKSEQYF.

J is TRBJ2-7 and V is TRBV28; no reliable D call. The CDR3 covers 13 residues. In germline, CDR1 is MDHEN, CDR2 SYDVKM. Trimming cost V 6 bases and J 3 bases, with 12 bases left between them. The CDR3 loop reads CASSRTPSYEQYF. In DNA, the CDR3 is TGTGCCAGCAGCCGAACCCCCAGCTACGAGCAGTACTTC.

The chain employs TRBV19 and TRBJ2-1, with a possible D match to TRBD2 (5 bases). Trimming stripped 7 bases from V and 2 bases from J, with 12 bases between. The CDR3 has 14 amino acids. Germline loops: CDR1 LNHDA, CDR2 SQIVND (reference sequence). The CDR3 region is CASNGHGAYNEQFF. CDR3 sequence (DNA): TGTGCCAGTAACGGCCACGGGGCCTACAATGAGCAGTTCTTC.

CDR3 in amino acids: CSASSILTAEKLFF. The CDR3, as DNA: TGCAGTGCTAGTTCGATTTTGACAGCTGAAAAACTGTTTTTT. The rearrangement uses TRBV20-1 and TRBJ1-4, with a weak D call TRBD1 (5 bases). This CDR3 is 14 amino acids long. V was pared by 3 bases and J by 7 bases, with 15 bases between. CDR1 is DFQATT, CDR2 SNEGSKA, per germline (reference sequence).

The chain employs TRBV23-1 and TRBJ1-4; D is ambiguous. TRBV23-1 counts as an open reading frame of uncertain function. With 8 bases removed from V and 0 bases from J, the gap between germline ends came to 13 bases. This CDR3 is built from 15 residues. The chain's CDR3 is CASPRAEATNEKLFF. CDR3 nucleotides: TGCGCCAGCCCGAGGGCGGAAGCAACTAATGAAAAACTGTTTTTT.

In nucleotides, the CDR3 is TGTGCCAGCTCAACGACAGATGAAGCTTTCTTT. It is translated as CASSTTDEAFF. This chain connects TRBV18 to TRBJ1-1; maybe TRBD1 (5 bases). Looked up from germline, CDR1 is KGHSH and CDR2 is LQKENI. The V gene lost 5 bases and the J gene lost 7 bases, with 8 bases spanning the gap. This CDR3 has 11 amino acids.

This sequence joins TRBV19 and TRBJ1-4; the D is unclear. This CDR3 spans 13 amino acids. V was trimmed by 5 bases and J by 15 bases, leaving 19 bases between them. Germline V gives CDR1 LNHDA, CDR2 SQIVND (reference sequence). CDR3 coding DNA: TGTGCCAGTAGTTCTCTGGAGGTCTCGCCGGTGTTTTTT. Translating gives CASSSLEVSPVFF.

V gene TRBV14 combines with J gene TRBJ1-2; no reliable D call. This CDR3 spans 15 amino acids. Deletions cut 3 bases from V and 8 bases from J, with 19 bases between. The V gene's germline CDR1 is SGHDN and CDR2 FVKESK. Written as DNA, the CDR3 is TGTGCCAGCAGCCAGAACCCACAAAGCGTAAGGGGCTACACCTTC. This translates into CASSQNPQSVRGYTF.

The V gene is TRBV2, the J gene TRBJ2-3; TRBD2 matches at 8 bases. The CDR3 covers 15 residues. Losses at the gene ends were 3 bases for V and 5 bases for J; bases not matched to a gene: 7. Germline V gene sequence: CDR1 SNHLY, CDR2 FYNNEI. This CDR3 is CASSESAGGKDTQYF. CDR3 sequence (DNA): TGTGCCAGCAGTGAGTCGGCGGGGGGCAAAGATACGCAGTATTTT. Combining the CDR3 with reference TRBV2 and TRBJ2-3 gives the whole variable domain EPEVTQTPSHQVTQMGQEVILRCVPISNHLYFYWYRQILGQKVEFLVSFYNNEISEKSEIFDDQFSVERPDGSNFTLKIRSTKLEDSAMYFCASSESAGGKDTQYFGPGTRLTVL.

The chain joins TRBV29-1 to TRBJ2-5; possible D gene TRBD2, 6 bases. This CDR3 is built from 15 residues. Trimming took 7 bases from V and 1 from J, leaving 19 bases between them. From germline, CDR1 is SQVTM and CDR2 ANQGSEA. The CDR3 bases are TGCAGCGCAGGATTCCTAGCGCTGCGCCAAGAGACCCAGTACTTC. This codes for CSAGFLALRQETQYF.

The chain links TRBV5-1 to TRBJ2-3; possibly TRBD2 for D (7 bases). Trimming removed 0 bases from V and 1 base from J, with 12 bases in between. Germline V lookup: CDR1 SGHRS, CDR2 YFSETQ. The CDR3 runs to 16 residues. In nucleotides, the CDR3 is TGCGCCAGCAGCTTGGCACCGGGGGGCGGCACAGATACGCAGTATTTT. This sequence encodes CASSLAPGGGTDTQYF.

The CDR3 region is CASSVEWRGAADTQYF. The DNA for the CDR3 is TGTGCCAGCAGCGTAGAGTGGCGGGGGGCCGCAGATACGCAGTATTTT. This chain joins TRBV9 and TRBJ2-3; TRBD2 matches 8 bases. The V segment lost 0 bases and the J segment 4 bases; nucleotides outside the gene matches: 7. CDR3 length: 16 residues. Germline CDR1 SGDLS, CDR2 YYNGEE. The full variable domain, rest sourced from reference TRBV9 and TRBJ2-3, is DSGVTQTPKHLITATGQRVTLRCSPRSGDLSVYWYQQSLDQGLQFLIQYYNGEERAKGNILERFSAQQFPDLHSELNLSSLELGDSALYFCASSVEWRGAADTQYFGPGTRLTVL.

The chain recombines TRBV10-2 with TRBJ1-5, with D unclear. Germline loops: CDR1 WSHSY, CDR2 SAAADI. This CDR3 comprises 14 residues. Trimming took off 4 bases at V and 2 bases at J, with 9 bases between the two ends. In DNA form, the CDR3 reads TGCGCCAGCAGTGCGGTGGTGGGCAATCAGCCCCAGCATTTT. This translates into CASSAVVGNQPQHF.

The genes are TRBV19 and TRBJ1-2; TRBD1 matches 7 bases. The CDR3 sequence is 15 residues long. Germline trimming cut 4 bases from V and 3 bases from J; bases unmatched to any gene: 8. Germline CDR1 reads LNHDA; CDR2 reads SQIVND (reference sequence). In DNA form, the CDR3 reads TGTGCCAGTAGTACCCGACAGGGAGCAGACTATGGCTACACCTTC. Protein sequence: CASSTRQGADYGYTF.

In this sample, this clone turned up once. The same CDR3 is also encoded by other DNA sequences in this sample. The chain recombines TRBV18 with TRBJ2-7; TRBD1 matches at 8 bases. The V gene end was trimmed by 3 bases and the J gene end by 4 bases; junction bases not matched to a gene: 2. The V gene's germline CDR1 is KGHSH and CDR2 LQKENI. This CDR3 contains 13 residues. The CDR3 spells CASSPRTGYEQYF. The DNA for the CDR3 is TGTGCCAGCTCACCGAGGACAGGGTACGAGCAGTACTTC.

The chain joins TRBV5-1 to TRBJ2-2; no reliable D call. Germline V CDR1 and CDR2: SGHRS, YFSETQ. V lost 0 bases and J 2 bases, leaving 8 bases between the germline ends. The CDR3 spans 15 residues. DNA for the CDR3: TGCGCCAGCAGCTTGGTTACAGTCAACACCGGGGAGCTGTTTTTT. Translated: CASSLVTVNTGELFF.

This sequence joins TRBV7-9 and TRBJ2-5, with D maybe TRBD1 (6 bases). CDR1 and CDR2 from the germline V gene are SEHNR and FQNEAQ (reference sequence). The germline V and J ends were trimmed by 0 bases and 1 base, with 6 bases remaining between them. This CDR3 comprises 14 residues. The CDR3 loop is CASSLAGAQETQYF. The CDR3 DNA reads TGTGCCAGCAGCTTAGCGGGGGCCCAAGAGACCCAGTACTTC.

The chain couples TRBV6-5 to TRBJ1-1; possible D gene TRBD1, 6 bases. With 3 bases removed from V and 4 bases from J, the gap between germline ends came to 15 bases. The CDR3 sequence is 15 residues long. Germline CDR1 and CDR2: MNHEY and SVGAGI. The CDR3 protein is CASSYIRGKITEAFF. In DNA, the CDR3 is TGTGCCAGCAGTTATATCAGGGGCAAGATCACTGAAGCTTTCTTT.

The chain links TRBV7-9 to TRBJ1-1, with D unclear. CDR3 length equals 13 residues. V was clipped by 6 bases and J by 2 bases, with 10 bases between them. The germline V gene has CDR1 SEHNR and CDR2 FQNEAQ (reference sequence). The CDR3 bases are TGTGCCAGCAGTAGCGAGGGAAACACTGAAGCTTTCTTT. Its translation is CASSSEGNTEAFF.

The chain recombines TRBV21-1 with TRBJ1-5. TRBV21-1 is reported as a pseudogene. The CDR3 has 13 amino acids. The CDR3 region is CARPWESDQPQHF. In DNA form, the CDR3 reads TGTGCCAGACCCTGGGAGTCGGATCAGCCCCAGCATTTT.

This chain connects TRBV6-5 to TRBJ1-2; TRBD1 matches at 8 bases. The CDR3 runs 14 residues. The J segment lost 4 bases and the V segment lost 5 bases, leaving 6 bases of the junction unmatched. The germline V gene encodes CDR1 MNHEY and CDR2 SVGAGI. The CDR3 nucleotides are TGTGCCAGCAGTCAATCAGGGGGCCTCTATGGCTACACCTTC. Protein product: CASSQSGGLYGYTF.

The CDR3 loop reads CAISTPGQGITKNIQYF. The CDR3 bases are TGTGCCATCAGTACCCCAGGACAGGGGATAACCAAAAACATTCAGTACTTC. The chain uses TRBV10-3 and TRBJ2-4; 9 bases agree with TRBD1. From germline, CDR1 is ENHRY and CDR2 SYGVKD. With V trimmed by 5 bases and J by 2 bases, 10 bases remained unmatched. The CDR3 extends over 17 amino acids.

CDR3 loop: CASSQIGQGDEQYF. CDR3 DNA: TGTGCCAGCAGCCAGATAGGACAGGGTGACGAGCAGTACTTC. V gene TRBV7-2 combines with J gene TRBJ2-7; 8 nucleotides agree with TRBD1. Trimming removed 5 bases from V and 5 bases from J; junction bases left unmatched: 8. CDR1 is SGHTA and CDR2 is FQGNSA in the germline V gene. The CDR3 length is 14 residues.